Following are 16 T cell receptor beta chains from one sample sequenced in a study of read filtering for tumor transcriptome and immune sequencing. This library used 300 to 450 ng RNA and molecular barcoded adaptors spanning alpha/delta and beta/gamma chains. TCRdb recomputed calls from the reads with MiXCR, one row per CDR3 protein. The sample has 100,000 to 150,000 distinct CDR3 sequences; about an eighth are singletons. The source material was a population of CD138-negative cells sorted from bone marrow. These receptors all stem from a donor aged 40 or over with multiple myeloma.

The CDR3 reads CASSFGLAGGTDTQYF. DNA of the CDR3: TGTGCCAGCAGCTTCGGACTAGCGGGTGGCACAGATACGCAGTATTTT. The J gene is TRBJ2-3, the V gene TRBV7-2, with 11 bases fitting TRBD2. The CDR3 loop spans 16 amino acids. With V trimmed by 3 bases and J by 1 base, 3 bases remained unmatched. Germline CDR1 SGHTA, CDR2 FQGNSA.

This clonotype was seen only a few times. The junction shows a germline mismatch at one end, possibly a read error. The V gene is TRBV7-2, the J gene TRBJ2-1; maybe TRBD2 (6 bases). This CDR3 spans 14 amino acids. The germline V gene has CDR1 SGHTA and CDR2 FQGNSA. In DNA form, the CDR3 reads TGTGCCAGCAGCGCGGGACTTCACTACAATGGGCAGTCCTTC. This encodes CASSAGLHYNGQSF. The complete variable domain, with remaining parts taken from reference TRBV7-2 and TRBJ2-1, reads GAGVSQSPSNKVTEKGKDVELRCDPISGHTALYWYRQSLGQGLEFLIYFQGNSAPDKSGLPSDRFSAERTGGSVSTLTIQRTQQEDSAVYLCASSAGLHYNGQSFGPGTRLTVL.

In the case of this clonotype: Possible read error: a much larger clone is one base away. This chain uses TRBV28 with TRBJ2-7, with TRBD1 matching over 8 bases. V gave up 5 bases and J gave up 4 bases; unmatched junction bases: 7. The CDR3 contains 14 residues. Per germline, CDR1 MDHEN and CDR2 SYDVKM. DNA for the CDR3: TGTGCCAGCAGTGCGGGACAGGAGGCTTACGAGCAGTACTTC. It encodes CASSAGQEAYEQYF.

This clonotype was observed at least ten times. The gene calls are TRBV6-5 and TRBJ2-1; the match to TRBD2 covers 10 bases. With 7 bases clipped from V and 4 bases from J, the junction kept 7 bases outside the gene matches. This CDR3 has 15 residues. Per germline, CDR1 MNHEY and CDR2 SVGAGI. The CDR3 DNA follows: TGTGCCAGCACCAGAACTAGCGGGACGTACAATGAGCAGTTCTTC. Its translation: CASTRTSGTYNEQFF.

In its sample, this clonotype was seen many times. This chain links TRBV15 with TRBJ1-5, with D perhaps matching TRBD1 (6 bases). The germline V gene has CDR1 LNHNV and CDR2 YYDKDF (reference sequence). The CDR3 has 18 amino acids. Trimming cost V 1 base and J 7 bases, with 23 bases left between them. The CDR3 loop reads CATSRVWTANINLQPQHF. CDR3 in DNA: TGTGCCACCAGCAGAGTATGGACAGCCAACATAAACCTCCAGCCCCAGCATTTT.

This clonotype was seen repeatedly, ten times or more. This chain links TRBV11-2 with TRBJ2-5, with 8 nucleotides matching TRBD2. Germline V gives CDR1 SGHAT, CDR2 FQNNGV. The CDR3 length is 14 residues. Trimming took 4 bases from V and 9 from J; bases not matched to a gene: 10. The CDR3 nucleotides read TGTGCCAGCAGCTCCTCCGGACTAGCTTTCGCCCAGTACTTC. This codes for CASSSSGLAFAQYF.

As for this clonotype: Relative to the germline gene, one junction end is altered; a read error may explain this. The chain joins TRBV12-3 or TRBV12-4 to TRBJ1-5; 10 bases line up with TRBD1. The length of the CDR3 is 16 residues. The CDR3 nucleotides read TGTGCCAGCAGCGAATTCGGACAGGGGGGGTTGCAGCCCCAGCAGTTT. Translated: CASSEFGQGGLQPQQF.

A few counts support this clonotype. CDR3 sequence (DNA): TGCAGCGCAGCGGGAGTGGGCACAGATACGCAGTATTTT. Protein: CSAAGVGTDTQYF. The chain recombines TRBV29-1 with TRBJ2-3; 8 bases are shared with TRBD2. The germline V gene encodes CDR1 SQVTM and CDR2 ANQGSEA. The CDR3 length is 13 residues. V was pared by 7 bases and J by 1 base, with 4 bases of the junction left unmatched.

Regarding this clonotype: A much larger clone lies a single base off, so this may be a read error. V and J are TRBV11-2 and TRBJ2-4; TRBD1 matches 7 bases. The CDR3 totals 15 residues. Per the germline V gene, CDR1 is SGHAT and CDR2 is FQNNGV. J gave up 9 bases and V 0 bases, and 8 bases lay outside the gene matches. The CDR3 nucleotides read TGTGCCAGCAGCTTAGACCCCCAACAGGGGAGCATTCAGTACTTC. Amino acid sequence: CASSLDPQQGSIQYF.

This clonotype turned up a few times. V and J are TRBV3-1 and TRBJ1-1; 7 bases align to TRBD1. V trimming: 4 bases; J trimming: 3 bases; junction bases outside the gene matches: 5. Per the germline V gene, CDR1 is LGHDT and CDR2 is YNNKEL (reference sequence). The CDR3 length is 14 residues. The CDR3 nucleotides are TGTGCCAGCAGCCCGTTCGACAGGGACACTGAAGCTTTCTTT. It encodes CASSPFDRDTEAFF.

Ten or more counts support this clonotype. The rearrangement uses TRBV12-3 or TRBV12-4 and TRBJ2-7; D uncertain. The CDR3 is made up of 12 amino acids. The V and J ends lost 7 bases and 5 bases respectively, with 12 bases between them. The CDR3 region has the DNA TGTGCCAGCACCCCCGGATTGGACGAGCAGTACTTC. Its translation is CASTPGLDEQYF.

In this sample, this clonotype turned up many times. The chain has TRBV18 and TRBJ1-4; 7 bases agree with TRBD1. Germline V CDR1 and CDR2: KGHSH, LQKENI. The CDR3 length is 13 residues. Germline trimming cut 8 bases from V and 8 bases from J; bases unmatched to any gene: 8. CDR3 DNA: TGTGCCAGCCAGCCGCCGGGACAGGAAAAACTGTTTTTT. Translation: CASQPPGQEKLFF.

This clonotype was found many times. V is TRBV6-5 and J is TRBJ2-2; TRBD2 matches 8 bases. The length of the CDR3 is 18 residues. The germline V gene has CDR1 MNHEY and CDR2 SVGAGI. Losses at the gene ends were 5 bases for V and 4 bases for J; bases not matched to a gene: 15. CDR3 loop: CASSGSPGGASITGELFF. For the CDR3, the DNA is TGTGCCAGCAGTGGGAGCCCCGGGGGGGCTTCAATCACCGGGGAGCTGTTTTTT.

A remark on this clonotype: Given a much more abundant clone one base away, this may be a read error. The chain recombines TRBV6-6 with TRBJ2-3, with D maybe TRBD2 (6 bases). The germline V gene encodes CDR1 MNHNY and CDR2 SVGAGI (reference sequence). The germline V and J ends were trimmed by 5 bases and 1 base, with 25 bases remaining between them. The length of the CDR3 is 19 residues. The CDR3: CASSRGTGGISGGTDTQYF. CDR3 in DNA: TGTGCCAGCAGTCGGGGGACTGGCGGGATAAGTGGGGGCACAGATACGCAGTATTTT.

This chain connects TRBV5-1 to TRBJ2-1, with a tentative D call TRBD1 (6 bases). Trimming cost V 2 bases and J 2 bases, with 8 bases left between them. The CDR3 runs to 14 residues. Germline-derived CDR1 and CDR2 are SGHRS and YFSETQ. This chain's CDR3 is CASSFGTTYNEQFF. For the CDR3, the DNA is TGCGCCAGCAGCTTTGGGACAACCTACAATGAGCAGTTCTTC.

This clonotype was seen ten or more times. V gene TRBV12-3 or TRBV12-4 combines with J gene TRBJ2-2; TRBD1 or TRBD2 may be the D gene (6 bases each). Trimming cost V 1 base and J 5 bases, with 14 bases left between them. The CDR3 runs 16 residues. This CDR3 is CASSLDPGAYTGELFF. The CDR3 DNA sequence: TGTGCCAGCAGTTTAGACCCGGGGGCCTATACCGGGGAGCTGTTTTTT.